This T cell receptor (beta chain) stems from a study of technical replicates of blood from several donors. The germline V gene has CDR1 SGHRS and CDR2 YFSETQ. Trimming removed 0 bases from V and 3 bases from J, with 12 bases in between. The CDR3 contains 16 residues. The method was immunoSEQ multiplex PCR; TCRdb's version includes in-frame clones alone and lacks a portion of them. The table has over 85,000 clones, around 96% seen once. V is TRBV5-1 and J is TRBJ2-2; D possibly corresponds to TRBD2 (5 bases). The sample was T cells isolated from PBMCs. The receptor was derived from a human donor in good health. CDR3 sequence (DNA): TGCGCCAGCAGCTTGGGATACGGGGTCGACACCGGGGAGCTGTTTTTT. Residues: CASSLGYGVDTGELFF.